The rows below give T cell receptor beta chains drawn from one sample of a study of response to subunit inactivated influenza vaccine. Using its own MiXCR run on the RT-PCR reads, TCRdb lists one record per CDR3 protein. This table holds some 640,000 distinct CDR3 sequences, more than 11% found once. The sequences come from PBMCs from blood, collected 14 to 15 days before vaccination. The receptors stem from a man between 50 and 59 years old who received an inactivated influenza vaccine. The CDR3 runs from the conserved cysteine through the conserved F or W. A D gene is named only where the DNA matches it firmly. Not every row has a clone size; where given, it reads once, few, many or a size class.

abundance	d_gene	v_gene	j_gene	CDR3nt	CDR3aa
few	-	TRBV4-2	TRBJ2-4	TGTGCCAGCAGCCAAGAAGCAGGGTCCAAAAACATTCAGTACTTC	CASSQEAGSKNIQYF
few	-	TRBV27	TRBJ2-2	TGTGCCAGCAGTTTCGAGGGTCCCAGCGCGAACACCGGGGAGCTGTTTTTT	CASSFEGPSANTGELFF
-	TRBD2	TRBV7-3	TRBJ2-3	TGTGCCAGCAGCTTATCGCGGGAGAGAGATACGCAGTATTTT	CASSLSRERDTQYF
-	-	TRBV7-9	TRBJ2-7	TGTGCCAGCAGCCCACCCGTAGGAGAGCAGTACTTC	CASSPPVGEQYF
many	-	TRBV5-6	TRBJ2-1	TGTGCCAGCAGCTTGGCGGGACGCGGTTTCAATGAGCAGTTCTTC	CASSLAGRGFNEQFF
few	TRBD1	TRBV10-3	TRBJ2-2	TGTGCCACTGCGGACAGGGGGAACACCGGGGAGCTGTTTTTT	CATADRGNTGELFF
-	-	TRBV19	TRBJ2-7	TGTGCCAGTAGTATCGATGGGGGTCTCCCCCTACCGGGGGAGCAGTACTTC	CASSIDGGLPLPGEQYF
few	TRBD1	TRBV4-3	TRBJ2-5	TGCGCCAGCAGCCAAGACATGACAGGGACGGGGGAGACCCAGTACTTC	CASSQDMTGTGETQYF
-	-	TRBV15	TRBJ2-3	TGTGCCACCAGCAGAGATCGCGGGATGAGCACAGATACGCAGTATTTT	CATSRDRGMSTDTQYF
few	-	TRBV29-1	TRBJ2-1	TGCAGCGCTGGACACAGGGAGCAGTTCTTC	CSAGHREQFF
-	-	TRBV6-2/TRBV6-3	TRBJ2-4	TGTGCCAGCAGCGACGTGGGAAAAAACATTCAGTACTTC	CASSDVGKNIQYF